The sequence of this TCR beta chain was determined in a study of T cell repertoires in cytomegalovirus infection. At the level of the study: TCR beta signatures that were public indicated CMV infection and matching HLA type. Study-level results: CMV-specific TCR beta clonotypes restricted by HLA-C were the ones dominating the ex vivo response. Summed frequency of shared TCR beta families picked out CMV carriers who also had the relevant HLA.

One entry per CDR3 protein, called by TCRdb with MiXCR from the reads. The sample shows around 43,000 distinct CDR3 sequences, 20% of them seen only once. A note on this clonotype: The antigen remains undetermined.

The CDR3 runs 14 residues. Germline V gene lookup returns CDR1 SGHRS and CDR2 YFSETQ. Trimming took off 3 bases at V and 5 bases at J, with 9 bases between the two ends. The TCR sequence derives from a human donor in good health (CMV status not recorded). Some clones in this sample may be carry-over from other donors' samples. This chain joins TRBV5-1 and TRBJ1-6; D unclear. Sequencing used PBMCs, sequenced either directly or after in vitro stimulation (not recorded which). The CDR3 DNA is TGCGCCAGCAGCTACGGGTCGAATAATTCACCCCTCCACTTT. Protein sequence: CASSYGSNNSPLHF.